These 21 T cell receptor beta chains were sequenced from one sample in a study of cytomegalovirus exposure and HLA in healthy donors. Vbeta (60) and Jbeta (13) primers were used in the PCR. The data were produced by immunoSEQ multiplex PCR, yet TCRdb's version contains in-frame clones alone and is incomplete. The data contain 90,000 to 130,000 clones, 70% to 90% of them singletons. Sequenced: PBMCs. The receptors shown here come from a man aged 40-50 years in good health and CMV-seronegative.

The CDR3 loop reads CASSLGMGPRTQYF. In DNA, the CDR3 is TGTGCCAGCAGCTTAGGAATGGGCCCCCGGACCCAGTACTTC. The chain is built from TRBV7-9 and TRBJ2-5, with D uncertain. CDR1 SEHNR and CDR2 FQNEAQ come from the germline V gene (reference sequence). V shed 1 base and J shed 7 bases, with 13 bases lying between them. The CDR3 extends over 14 amino acids.

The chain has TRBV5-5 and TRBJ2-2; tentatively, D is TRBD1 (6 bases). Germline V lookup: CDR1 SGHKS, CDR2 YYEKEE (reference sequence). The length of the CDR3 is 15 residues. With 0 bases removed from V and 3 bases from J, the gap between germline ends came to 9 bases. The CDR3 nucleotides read TGTGCCAGCAGCTTGGCAGGGGTCGACACCGGGGAGCTGTTTTTT. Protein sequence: CASSLAGVDTGELFF.

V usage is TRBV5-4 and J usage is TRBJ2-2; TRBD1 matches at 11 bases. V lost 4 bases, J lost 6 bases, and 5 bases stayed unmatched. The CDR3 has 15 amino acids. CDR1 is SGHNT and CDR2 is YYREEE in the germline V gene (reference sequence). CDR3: CASSHGQGAPGELFF. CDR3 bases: TGTGCCAGCAGCCATGGACAGGGGGCCCCCGGGGAGCTGTTTTTT.

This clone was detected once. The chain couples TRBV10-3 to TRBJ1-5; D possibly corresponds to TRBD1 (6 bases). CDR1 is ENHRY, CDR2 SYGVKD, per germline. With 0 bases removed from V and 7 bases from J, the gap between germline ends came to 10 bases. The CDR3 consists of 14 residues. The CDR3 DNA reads TGTGCCATCAGTGAGTCGCCGGGGGGCCAGCCCCAGCATTTT. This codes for CAISESPGGQPQHF.

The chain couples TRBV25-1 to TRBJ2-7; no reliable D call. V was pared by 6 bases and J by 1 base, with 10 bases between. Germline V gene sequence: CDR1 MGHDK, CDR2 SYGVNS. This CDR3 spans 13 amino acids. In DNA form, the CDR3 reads TGTGCCAGCAGCGCCTACGGGTCCTACGAGCAGTACTTC. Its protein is CASSAYGSYEQYF.

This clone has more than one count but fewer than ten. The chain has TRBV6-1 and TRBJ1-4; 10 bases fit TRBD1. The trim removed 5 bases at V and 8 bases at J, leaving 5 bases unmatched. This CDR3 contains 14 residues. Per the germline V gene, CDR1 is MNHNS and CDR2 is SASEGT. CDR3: CASSRDRGSEKLFF. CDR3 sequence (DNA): TGTGCCAGCAGTCGGGACAGGGGATCCGAAAAACTGTTTTTT.

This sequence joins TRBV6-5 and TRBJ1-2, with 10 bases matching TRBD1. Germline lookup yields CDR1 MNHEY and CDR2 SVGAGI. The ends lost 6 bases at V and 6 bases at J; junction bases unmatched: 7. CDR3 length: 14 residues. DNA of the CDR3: TGTGCCAGCAGCCGGACAGGGGGAACGGATGGCTACACCTTC. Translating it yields CASSRTGGTDGYTF.

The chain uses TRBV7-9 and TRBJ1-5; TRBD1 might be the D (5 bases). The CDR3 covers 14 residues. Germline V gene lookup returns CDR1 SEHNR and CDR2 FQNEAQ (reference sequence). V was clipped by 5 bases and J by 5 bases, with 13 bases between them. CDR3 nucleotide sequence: TGTGCCAGCAGCCCTGGGCAGGGTGATCAGCCCCAGCATTTT. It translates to CASSPGQGDQPQHF.

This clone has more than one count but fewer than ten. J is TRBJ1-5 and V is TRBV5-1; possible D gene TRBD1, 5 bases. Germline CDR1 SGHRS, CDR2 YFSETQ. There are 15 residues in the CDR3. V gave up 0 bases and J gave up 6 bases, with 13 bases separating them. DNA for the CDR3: TGCGCCAGCAGCTTGGCGGGAGGGGTGCGTCAGCCCCAGCATTTT. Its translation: CASSLAGGVRQPQHF.

The CDR3 region is CANQRGSCDQPQHF. In DNA form, the CDR3 reads TGTGCCAACCAGAGGGGGTCTTGTGATCAGCCCCAGCATTTT. This chain connects TRBV11-2 to TRBJ1-5; D is possibly TRBD1 (6 bases). CDR1 is SGHAT, CDR2 FQNNGV, per germline. This CDR3 region has 14 residues. Deletions cut 10 bases from V and 5 bases from J, with 18 bases between.

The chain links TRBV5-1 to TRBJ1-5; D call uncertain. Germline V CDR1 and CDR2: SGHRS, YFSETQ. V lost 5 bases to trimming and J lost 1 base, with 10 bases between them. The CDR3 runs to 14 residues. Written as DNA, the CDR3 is TGCGCCAGCAGGACTGGTGGGAGCAATCAGCCCCAGCATTTT. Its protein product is CASRTGGSNQPQHF.

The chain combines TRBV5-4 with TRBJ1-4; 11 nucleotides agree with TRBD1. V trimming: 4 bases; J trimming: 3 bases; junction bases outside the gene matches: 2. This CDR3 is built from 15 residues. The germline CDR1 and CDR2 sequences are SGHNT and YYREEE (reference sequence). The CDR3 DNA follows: TGTGCCAGCAGCGGACAGGGGGCCCCTAATGAAAAACTGTTTTTT. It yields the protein CASSGQGAPNEKLFF.

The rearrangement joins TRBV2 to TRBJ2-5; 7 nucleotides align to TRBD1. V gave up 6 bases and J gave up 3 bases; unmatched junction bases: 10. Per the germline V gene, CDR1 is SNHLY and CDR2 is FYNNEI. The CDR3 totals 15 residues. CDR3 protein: CASRLQGMSEETQYF. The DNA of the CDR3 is TGTGCCAGCAGGTTACAGGGGATGTCTGAAGAGACCCAGTACTTC.

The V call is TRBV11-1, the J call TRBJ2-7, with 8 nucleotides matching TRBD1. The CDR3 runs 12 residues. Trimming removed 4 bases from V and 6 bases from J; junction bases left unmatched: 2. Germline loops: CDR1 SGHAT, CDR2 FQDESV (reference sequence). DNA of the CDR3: TGTGCCAGCAGCTCGACAGGGGTCGAGCAGTACTTC. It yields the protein CASSSTGVEQYF.

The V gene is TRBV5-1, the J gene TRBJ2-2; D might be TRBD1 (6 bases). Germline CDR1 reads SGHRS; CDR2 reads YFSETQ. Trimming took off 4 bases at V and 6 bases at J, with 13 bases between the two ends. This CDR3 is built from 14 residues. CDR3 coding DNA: TGCGCCAGCAGCACTACGGGACAATCCGGGGAGCTGTTTTTT. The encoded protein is CASSTTGQSGELFF. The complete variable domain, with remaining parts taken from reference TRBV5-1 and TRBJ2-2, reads KAGVTQTPRYLIKTRGQQVTLSCSPISGHRSVSWYQQTPGQGLQFLFEYFSETQRNKGNFPGRFSGRQFSNSRSEMNVSTLELGDSALYLCASSTTGQSGELFFGEGSRLTVL.

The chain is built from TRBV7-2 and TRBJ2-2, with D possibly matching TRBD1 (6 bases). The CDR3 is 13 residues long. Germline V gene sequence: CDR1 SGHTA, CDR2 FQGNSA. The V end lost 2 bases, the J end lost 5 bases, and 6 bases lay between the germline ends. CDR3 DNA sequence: TGTGCCAGCAGCTTACAGGGGACCGGGGAGCTGTTTTTT. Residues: CASSLQGTGELFF.

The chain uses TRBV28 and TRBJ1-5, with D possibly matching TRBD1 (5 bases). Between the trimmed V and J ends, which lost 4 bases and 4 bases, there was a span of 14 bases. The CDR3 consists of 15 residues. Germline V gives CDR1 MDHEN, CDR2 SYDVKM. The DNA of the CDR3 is TGTGCCAGCAGTTCCCGGGGAGGGGAGAATCAGCCCCAGCATTTT. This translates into CASSSRGGENQPQHF.

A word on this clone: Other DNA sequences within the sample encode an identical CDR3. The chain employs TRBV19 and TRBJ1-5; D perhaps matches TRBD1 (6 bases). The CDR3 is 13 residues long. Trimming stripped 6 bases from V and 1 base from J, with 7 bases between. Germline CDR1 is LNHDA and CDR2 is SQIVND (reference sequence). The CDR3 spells CASRDSSNQPQHF. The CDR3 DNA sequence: TGTGCCAGTAGGGACAGCAGCAATCAGCCCCAGCATTTT.

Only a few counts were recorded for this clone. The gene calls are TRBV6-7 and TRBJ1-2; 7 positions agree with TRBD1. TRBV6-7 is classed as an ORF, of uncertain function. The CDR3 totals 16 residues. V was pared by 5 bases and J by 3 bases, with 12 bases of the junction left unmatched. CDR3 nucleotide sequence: TGTGCCAGCAGTAATCCAAATGAACAGGGGTACTATGGCTACACCTTC. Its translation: CASSNPNEQGYYGYTF.

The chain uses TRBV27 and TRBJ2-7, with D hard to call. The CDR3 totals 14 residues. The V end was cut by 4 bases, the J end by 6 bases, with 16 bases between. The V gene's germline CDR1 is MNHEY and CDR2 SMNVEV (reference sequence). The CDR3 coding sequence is TGTGCCAGCAGTTCCCTTGAAGCTGCGAGCGAGCAGTACTTC. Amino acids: CASSSLEAASEQYF.

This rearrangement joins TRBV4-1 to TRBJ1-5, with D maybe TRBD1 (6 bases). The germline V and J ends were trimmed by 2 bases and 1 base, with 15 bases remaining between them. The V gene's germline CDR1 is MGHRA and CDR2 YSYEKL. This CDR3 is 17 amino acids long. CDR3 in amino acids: CASSQQGGEKSNQPQHF. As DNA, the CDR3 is TGCGCCAGCAGCCAACAAGGGGGGGAGAAGAGCAATCAGCCCCAGCATTTT.